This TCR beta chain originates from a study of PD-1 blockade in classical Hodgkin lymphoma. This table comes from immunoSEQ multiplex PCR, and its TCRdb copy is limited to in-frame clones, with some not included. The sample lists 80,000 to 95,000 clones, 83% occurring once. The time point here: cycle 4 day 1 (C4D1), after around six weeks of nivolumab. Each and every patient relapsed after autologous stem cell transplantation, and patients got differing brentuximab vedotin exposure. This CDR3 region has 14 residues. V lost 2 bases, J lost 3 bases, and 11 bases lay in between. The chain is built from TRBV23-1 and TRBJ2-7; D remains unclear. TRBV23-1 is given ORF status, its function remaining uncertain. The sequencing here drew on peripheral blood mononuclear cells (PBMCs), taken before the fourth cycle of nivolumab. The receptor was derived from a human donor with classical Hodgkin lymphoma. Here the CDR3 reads CASSQKVSDYEQYF. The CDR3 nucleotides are TGCGCCAGCAGTCAAAAAGTGTCGGACTACGAGCAGTACTTC.